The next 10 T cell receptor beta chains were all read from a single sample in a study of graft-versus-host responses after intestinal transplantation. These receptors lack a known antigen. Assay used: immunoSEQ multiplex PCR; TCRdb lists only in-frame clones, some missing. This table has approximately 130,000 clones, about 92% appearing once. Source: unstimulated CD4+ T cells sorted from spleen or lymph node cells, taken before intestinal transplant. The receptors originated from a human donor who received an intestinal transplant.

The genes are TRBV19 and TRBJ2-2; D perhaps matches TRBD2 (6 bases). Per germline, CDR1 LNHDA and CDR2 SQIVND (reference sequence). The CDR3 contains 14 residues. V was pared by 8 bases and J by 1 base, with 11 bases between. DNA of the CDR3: TGTGCCAGTCAGGCGGGGCGGAACACCGGGGAGCTGTTTTTT. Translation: CASQAGRNTGELFF.

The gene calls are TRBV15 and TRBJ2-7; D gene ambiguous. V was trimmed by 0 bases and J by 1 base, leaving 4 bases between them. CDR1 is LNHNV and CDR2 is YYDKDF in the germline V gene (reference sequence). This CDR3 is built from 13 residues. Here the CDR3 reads CATSRDRSYEQYF. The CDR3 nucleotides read TGTGCCACCAGCAGAGACAGGTCCTACGAGCAGTACTTC.

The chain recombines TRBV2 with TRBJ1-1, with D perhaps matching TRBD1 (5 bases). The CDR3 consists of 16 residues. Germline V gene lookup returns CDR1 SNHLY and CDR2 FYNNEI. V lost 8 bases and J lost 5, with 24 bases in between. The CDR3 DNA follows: TGTGCCAGCCTGCTCAGGGCGGGTCCGGGAGGGACTGAAGCTTTCTTT. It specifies CASLLRAGPGGTEAFF.

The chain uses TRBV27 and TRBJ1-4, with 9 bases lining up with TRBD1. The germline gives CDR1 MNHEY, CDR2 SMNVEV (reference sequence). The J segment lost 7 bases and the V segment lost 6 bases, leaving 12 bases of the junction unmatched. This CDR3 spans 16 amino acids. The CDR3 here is CASRLTGTGIGEKLFF. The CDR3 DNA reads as TGTGCCAGCAGACTCACCGGGACAGGGATTGGTGAAAAACTGTTTTTT.

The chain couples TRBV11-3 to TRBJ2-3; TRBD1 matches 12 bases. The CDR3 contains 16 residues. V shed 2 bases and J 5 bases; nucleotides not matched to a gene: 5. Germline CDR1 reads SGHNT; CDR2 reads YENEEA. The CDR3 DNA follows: TGTGCCAGCAGCTTACTGGGACAGGGGGCAGGAGATACGCAGTATTTT. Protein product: CASSLLGQGAGDTQYF.

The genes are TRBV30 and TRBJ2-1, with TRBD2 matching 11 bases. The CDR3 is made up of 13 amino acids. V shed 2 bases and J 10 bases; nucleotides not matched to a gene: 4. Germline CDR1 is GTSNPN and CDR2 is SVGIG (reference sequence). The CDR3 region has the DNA TGTGCCTGGAGTAAACGGACTAGCGGGGAGCAGTTCTTC. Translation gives CAWSKRTSGEQFF.

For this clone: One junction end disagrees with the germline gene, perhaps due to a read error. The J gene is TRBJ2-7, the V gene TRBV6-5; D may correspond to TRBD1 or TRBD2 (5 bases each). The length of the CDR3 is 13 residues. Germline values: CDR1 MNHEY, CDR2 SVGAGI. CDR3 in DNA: TGTGCCAGCACTTACTCATCAGGGACCGAGCAGTACTTC. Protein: CASTYSSGTEQYF.

The CDR3 DNA reads as TGTGCCAGCAGCGGGGACCGGGAGGAGAGGACTAATGAAAAACTGTTTTTT. This encodes CASSGDREERTNEKLFF. The chain couples TRBV9 to TRBJ1-4; D perhaps matches TRBD1 (5 bases). The germline CDR1 and CDR2 sequences are SGDLS and YYNGEE. CDR3 length: 17 amino acids. Trimming removed 3 bases from V and 2 bases from J, with 17 bases in between.

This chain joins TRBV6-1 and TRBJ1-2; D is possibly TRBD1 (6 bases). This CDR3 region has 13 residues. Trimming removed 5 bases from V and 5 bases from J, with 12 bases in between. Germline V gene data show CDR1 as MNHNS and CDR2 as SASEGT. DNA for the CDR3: TGTGCCAGCAGTTTTGACAGGTTTTATGGCTACACCTTC. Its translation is CASSFDRFYGYTF.

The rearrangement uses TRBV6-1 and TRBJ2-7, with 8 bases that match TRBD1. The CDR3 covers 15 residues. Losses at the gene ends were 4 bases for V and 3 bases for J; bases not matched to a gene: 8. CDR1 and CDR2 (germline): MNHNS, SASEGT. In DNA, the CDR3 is TGTGCCAGCAGTGGATTCCGGGACAGGAGCTACGAGCAGTACTTC. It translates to CASSGFRDRSYEQYF.